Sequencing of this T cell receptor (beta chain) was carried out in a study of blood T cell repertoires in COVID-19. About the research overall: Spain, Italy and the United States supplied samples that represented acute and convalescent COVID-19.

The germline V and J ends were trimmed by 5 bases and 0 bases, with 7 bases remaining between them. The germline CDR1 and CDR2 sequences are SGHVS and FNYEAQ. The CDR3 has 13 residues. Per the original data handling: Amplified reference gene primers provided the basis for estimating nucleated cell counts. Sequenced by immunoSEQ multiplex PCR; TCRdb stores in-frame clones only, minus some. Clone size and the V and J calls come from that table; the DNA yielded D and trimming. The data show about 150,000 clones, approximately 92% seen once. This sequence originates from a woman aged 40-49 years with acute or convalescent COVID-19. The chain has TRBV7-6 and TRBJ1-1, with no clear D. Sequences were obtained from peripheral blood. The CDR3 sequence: CASSLRMNTEAFF. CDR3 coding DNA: TGTGCCAGCAGCCTGCGCATGAACACTGAAGCTTTCTTT.